The 20 T cell receptor beta chains listed next were all sequenced from one sample in a study of vaccination effects on CD4 cells after COVID-19. Some clones are missing from TCRdb's copy, which holds only in-frame ones; the method was immunoSEQ multiplex PCR. The repertoire includes roughly 20,000 clones, about 73% of them detected once, and about a sixth sits in the top ten. Viral peptide pools were used in the ViraFEST assay to expand antigen-specific CD4+ T cells, and sequencing came afterward. Once cultured for roughly nine days, the cells underwent separation to obtain CD4+ T cells. What these receptors recognize is not known. The source material was CD4+ T cells from PBMCs cultured with HCoV-229E spike peptides, sampled before COVID-19 vaccination. Receptors were obtained from a human donor who received a COVID-19 vaccine.

The chain uses TRBV19 and TRBJ1-4; tentatively, D is TRBD1 (5 bases). Germline V gene sequence: CDR1 LNHDA, CDR2 SQIVND (reference sequence). The CDR3 extends over 13 amino acids. Trimming pared 2 bases from V and 10 bases from J, leaving 11 bases between. The CDR3 sequence: CASSIWGLGKLFF. In DNA, the CDR3 is TGTGCCAGTAGTATATGGGGACTAGGAAAACTGTTTTTT.

The chain uses TRBV7-9 and TRBJ1-3; D is possibly TRBD1 (6 bases). Germline CDR1 and CDR2: SEHNR and FQNEAQ (reference sequence). The CDR3 spans 17 residues. Trimming pared 5 bases from V and 0 bases from J, leaving 17 bases between. The DNA of the CDR3 is TGTGCCAGCAGCCCCGCCTTACGACAGGTCTCTGGAAACACCATATATTTT. Its protein product is CASSPALRQVSGNTIYF.

The chain links TRBV18 to TRBJ1-2; TRBD1 aligns across 7 bases. CDR3 size: 15 residues. The J segment lost 6 bases and the V segment lost 3 bases, leaving 10 bases of the junction unmatched. In germline, CDR1 is KGHSH, CDR2 LQKENI. The CDR3 sequence: CASSPRTGGIDGYTF. CDR3 DNA sequence: TGTGCCAGCTCACCTAGGACAGGAGGTATCGATGGCTACACCTTC.

The CDR3: CASGPSSYNEQFF. The DNA of the CDR3 is TGTGCCAGCGGACCCAGCTCCTACAATGAGCAGTTCTTC. The V call is TRBV12-3 or TRBV12-4, the J call TRBJ2-1; no clear D gene. V shed 8 bases and J shed 0 bases, with 8 bases lying between them. This CDR3 is 13 amino acids long.

The CDR3 DNA reads as TGTGCCATCAGTTACGGCGCGGGGCAGCCCCAGCATTTT. Translating it yields CAISYGAGQPQHF. This chain connects TRBV10-3 to TRBJ1-5; D not certain. This CDR3 has 13 amino acids. Per germline, CDR1 ENHRY and CDR2 SYGVKD. Trimming removed 5 bases at V and 7 bases at J, with 12 bases between.

The chain has TRBV10-3 and TRBJ1-2, with D possibly being TRBD1 (6 bases). Germline V gives CDR1 ENHRY, CDR2 SYGVKD. Trimming left V 7 bases short and J 5 bases short, with 14 bases between. This CDR3 is built from 13 residues. This chain's CDR3 is CAITVDRQYGYTF. The CDR3 bases are TGTGCCATCACTGTGGACAGACAGTATGGCTACACCTTC.

This rearrangement joins TRBV24-1 to TRBJ2-3; 8 nucleotides match TRBD2. There are 17 residues in the CDR3. The junction had 7 bases not matched to a gene; V was cut back by 3 bases and J by 0 bases. The germline gives CDR1 KGHDR, CDR2 SFDVKD. The CDR3 protein is CATSDTGASGSTDTQYF. The DNA for the CDR3 is TGTGCCACCAGTGATACCGGCGCTAGCGGGAGCACAGATACGCAGTATTTT.

The count of this clone is one. The CDR3 is CASSYSIGSGELFF. The CDR3 DNA is TGTGCCAGCAGTTACTCGATCGGATCCGGGGAGCTGTTTTTT. V is TRBV6-5 and J is TRBJ2-2; unclear D gene. Germline values: CDR1 MNHEY, CDR2 SVGAGI. With 0 bases removed from V and 6 bases from J, the gap between germline ends came to 8 bases. This CDR3 has 14 amino acids.

The rearrangement links TRBV6-5 to TRBJ1-1; the match to TRBD1 covers 12 bases. CDR1 is MNHEY, CDR2 SVGAGI, per germline. Unmatched junction bases numbered 0, after V lost 0 bases and J lost 4 bases. The CDR3 length is 15 residues. CDR3 nucleotide sequence: TGTGCCAGCAGTTACTCGGGACAGGGGGCCACTGAAGCTTTCTTT. This codes for CASSYSGQGATEAFF.

The chain has TRBV6-1 and TRBJ1-4; D is uncertain. CDR1 is MNHNS, CDR2 SASEGT, per germline. Deletions cut 3 bases from V and 10 bases from J, with 6 bases between. CDR3 length equals 11 residues. The CDR3 reads CASSEAPKLFF. Here the CDR3 DNA reads TGTGCCAGCAGTGAGGCACCAAAACTGTTTTTT.

The chain recombines TRBV6-5 with TRBJ2-7, with 9 nucleotides matching TRBD1. The length of the CDR3 is 13 residues. Looked up from germline, CDR1 is MNHEY and CDR2 is SVGAGI. J was trimmed by 2 bases and V by 7 bases; bases with no gene match: 3. The CDR3 here is CASTGTGPYEQYF. CDR3 bases: TGTGCCAGCACCGGGACAGGGCCCTACGAGCAGTACTTC.

The sample holds a few counts of this clone. The J gene is TRBJ1-2, the V gene TRBV5-1; 8 positions match TRBD1. Losses at the gene ends were 3 bases for V and 4 bases for J; bases not matched to a gene: 8. CDR3 size: 15 residues. Germline CDR1 reads SGHRS; CDR2 reads YFSETQ. As DNA, the CDR3 is TGCGCCAGCAGCTCAGGACAGGGAGGGTTCTATGGCTACACCTTC. Translated, it gives CASSSGQGGFYGYTF.

The chain couples TRBV5-4 to TRBJ2-7; D remains unclear. Germline lookup yields CDR1 SGHNT and CDR2 YYREEE (reference sequence). CDR3 size: 12 residues. V lost 2 bases and J lost 3, with 6 bases in between. This CDR3 is CASSLRGYEQYF. CDR3 coding DNA: TGTGCCAGCAGCTTACGAGGCTACGAGCAGTACTTC.

This clone came up a few times. V and J are TRBV5-5 and TRBJ1-3; maybe TRBD1 (6 bases). CDR1 is SGHKS and CDR2 is YYEKEE in the germline V gene (reference sequence). The CDR3 is made up of 14 amino acids. Trimming removed 3 bases at V and 1 base at J, with 8 bases between. For the CDR3, the DNA is TGTGCCAGCAGCTGGCAGGGGTCTGGAAACACCATATATTTT. Protein product: CASSWQGSGNTIYF.

The rearrangement uses TRBV4-1 and TRBJ2-1, with TRBD2 identical over 12 bases. V lost 0 bases and J lost 6; bases outside the gene matches: 12. This CDR3 is built from 19 residues. From germline, CDR1 is MGHRA and CDR2 YSYEKL. The CDR3 nucleotides read TGCGCCAGCAGCCAAGATCCGGCTAGCGGGAGGGCCGTCACCAATGAGCAGTTCTTC. Residues: CASSQDPASGRAVTNEQFF.

The chain uses TRBV6-5 and TRBJ2-6; D may match TRBD1 or TRBD2 (5 bases each). Looked up from germline, CDR1 is MNHEY and CDR2 is SVGAGI. Trimming stripped 8 bases from V and 2 bases from J, with 13 bases between. The CDR3 length is 15 residues. CDR3 amino acids: CASGLGVTGANVLTF. The DNA for the CDR3 is TGTGCCAGCGGATTGGGGGTAACTGGGGCCAACGTCCTGACTTTC.

CDR3 DNA: TGTGCCTGGAGTGTACGCATGAATCAGCCCCAGCATTTT. It is translated as CAWSVRMNQPQHF. The chain joins TRBV30 to TRBJ1-5, with D unresolved. The germline V gene has CDR1 GTSNPN and CDR2 SVGIG (reference sequence). V lost 0 bases and J lost 4, with 7 bases in between. The CDR3 is 13 residues long. The variable domain in full, with the rest retrieved from reference TRBV30 and TRBJ1-5, is SQTIHQWPATLVQPVGSPLSLECTVEGTSNPNLYWYRQAAGRGLQLLFYSVGIGQISSEVPQNLSASRPQDRQFILSSKKLLLSDSGFYLCAWSVRMNQPQHFGDGTRLSIL.

A few counts support this clone. This rearrangement joins TRBV3-1 (or the pseudogene TRBV3-2) to TRBJ1-6, with D uncertain. V was shortened by 0 bases and J by 10 bases, with 10 bases between the two germline ends. The germline CDR1 and CDR2 sequences are LGHDT and YNNKEL (reference sequence). There are 14 residues in the CDR3. The CDR3 sequence: CASSQEWERSPLHF. The CDR3, as DNA: TGTGCCAGCAGCCAAGAGTGGGAAAGGTCACCCCTCCACTTT.

CDR3 DNA: TGTGCCAGCAGTTTAAGGGGTTACACTGAAGCTTTCTTT. It yields the protein CASSLRGYTEAFF. V usage is TRBV27 and J usage is TRBJ1-1; a possible D gene is TRBD1 (5 bases). Germline V gene sequence: CDR1 MNHEY, CDR2 SMNVEV (reference sequence). Trimming shortened V by 2 bases and J by 3 bases, and 7 bases separated the two germline ends. The CDR3 covers 13 residues.

This clone was counted between two and nine times. One end of the junction fails to match germline, which may point to a read error. The chain joins TRBV2 to TRBJ2-1; possibly TRBD1 or TRBD2 for D (5 bases each). In germline, CDR1 is SNHLY, CDR2 FYNNEI. This CDR3 has 13 residues. CDR3 region: CASSGEQAILGVF. The CDR3 DNA follows: TGTGCCAGCAGTGGGGAACAGGCCATTTTGGGGGTCTTC. The variable domain in full, completed from reference TRBV2 and TRBJ2-1, reads EPEVTQTPSHQVTQMGQEVILRCVPISNHLYFYWYRQILGQKVEFLVSFYNNEISEKSEIFDDQFSVERPDGSNFTLKIRSTKLEDSAMYFCASSGEQAILGVFGPGTRLTVL.